Listed below are T cell receptor beta chains from one sample, sequenced in a study of early T cells in non-severe SARS-CoV-2 infection. TCRdb re-called the 5' RACE reads with MiXCR, one entry per CDR3 protein. Counted here are 45,000 to 55,000 distinct CDR3 sequences, about 7.4% occurring once; the ten biggest clones make up 5.8%. The sequenced sample consisted of whole blood. The receptors were gathered from an adult who was a healthcare worker with PCR-confirmed SARS-CoV-2 infection or an uninfected control (not recorded which). Each CDR3 is given with its conserved first and last residue. The D gene is left open where the match is weak. Clone size is stated in some rows and not others, as once, few, many or a class when expanded.

cdr3_aa cdr3_nt j_call clone_size d_call v_call
CASSPVGQRGVNTEAFF TGCGCCAGCAGCCCAGTGGGACAAAGGGGTGTGAACACTGAAGCTTTCTTT TRBJ1-1 many - TRBV4-3
CASSRGLSGYTF TGTGCCAGCAGTCGGGGTCTCAGTGGCTACACCTTC TRBJ1-2 many - TRBV7-9
CASSFPIAEQYF TGTGCCAGCAGTTTCCCTATTGCCGAGCAGTACTTC TRBJ2-7 many - TRBV11-2
CSAREQRGISGNTIYF TGCAGTGCTAGAGAGCAGCGGGGTATCTCTGGAAACACCATATATTTT TRBJ1-3 few - TRBV20-1
CASSPQEQETQYF TGTGCCAGCAGTCCCCAGGAACAAGAGACCCAGTACTTC TRBJ2-5 - - TRBV6-6
CSASGVRGQPQETQYF TGCAGTGCTAGCGGTGTCCGGGGTCAGCCACAAGAGACCCAGTACTTC TRBJ2-5 - - TRBV20-1
CASSQVTETEAFF TGCGCCAGCAGCCAAGTGACAGAGACTGAAGCTTTCTTT TRBJ1-1 many - TRBV4-1
CASSQEDRAPNSPLHF TGTGCCAGCAGCCAAGAAGACAGGGCGCCCAATTCACCCCTCCACTTT TRBJ1-6 - TRBD1 TRBV3-1
CASSQGTSGGAQETQYF TGTGCCAGCAGCCAAGGGACTAGCGGGGGGGCTCAAGAGACCCAGTACTTC TRBJ2-5 few TRBD2 TRBV3-1
CASSPRRGDYNEQFF TGTGCCAGCAGCCCCAGGCGGGGGGACTACAATGAGCAGTTCTTC TRBJ2-1 many TRBD2 TRBV9
CASSLDEPTGELFF TGTGCCAGCAGCCTCGACGAACCCACCGGGGAGCTGTTTTTT TRBJ2-2 few - TRBV28
CAISDPGQRNTEAFF TGTGCCATCAGTGATCCGGGACAGAGAAACACTGAAGCTTTCTTT TRBJ1-1 many TRBD1 TRBV10-3
CASSQVAGRADTQYF TGCGCCAGCAGCCAAGTAGCGGGGAGGGCAGATACGCAGTATTTT TRBJ2-3 - TRBD2 TRBV4-3
CASSLFGQGYGYTF TGTGCCAGCAGTTTATTTGGACAGGGCTATGGCTACACCTTC TRBJ1-2 many TRBD1 TRBV28
CASSHGTGILTEAFF TGTGCCAGCAGCCATGGGACAGGGATACTCACTGAAGCTTTCTTT TRBJ1-1 many TRBD1 TRBV7-2
CASSARQGGPYGYTF TGTGCCAGCAGTGCACGTCAAGGGGGGCCCTATGGCTACACCTTC TRBJ1-2 many - TRBV28
CASSQTPAGVSYNEQFF TGTGCCAGCAGCCAAACTCCAGCGGGGGTGAGCTACAATGAGCAGTTCTTC TRBJ2-1 few TRBD2 TRBV3-1
CASSSHRAPTGELFF TGTGCCAGCAGCTCCCACAGGGCGCCCACCGGGGAGCTGTTTTTT TRBJ2-2 few - TRBV7-3
CASSPLIGTSGGSSYEQYF TGTGCCAGCAGTCCCCTAATTGGGACTAGCGGGGGAAGCTCCTACGAGCAGTACTTC TRBJ2-7 few TRBD2 TRBV12-3/TRBV12-4